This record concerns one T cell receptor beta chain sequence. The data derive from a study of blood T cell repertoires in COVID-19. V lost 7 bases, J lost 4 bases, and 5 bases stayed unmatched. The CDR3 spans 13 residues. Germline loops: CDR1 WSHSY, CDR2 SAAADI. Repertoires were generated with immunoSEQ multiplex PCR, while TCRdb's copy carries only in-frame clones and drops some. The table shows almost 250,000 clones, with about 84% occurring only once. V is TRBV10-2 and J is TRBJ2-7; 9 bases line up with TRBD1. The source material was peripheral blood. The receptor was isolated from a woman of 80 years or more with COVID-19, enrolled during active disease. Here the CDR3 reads CASNRTGEYEQYV. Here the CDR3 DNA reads TGCGCCAGCAATCGGACAGGGGAATACGAGCAGTACGTC.